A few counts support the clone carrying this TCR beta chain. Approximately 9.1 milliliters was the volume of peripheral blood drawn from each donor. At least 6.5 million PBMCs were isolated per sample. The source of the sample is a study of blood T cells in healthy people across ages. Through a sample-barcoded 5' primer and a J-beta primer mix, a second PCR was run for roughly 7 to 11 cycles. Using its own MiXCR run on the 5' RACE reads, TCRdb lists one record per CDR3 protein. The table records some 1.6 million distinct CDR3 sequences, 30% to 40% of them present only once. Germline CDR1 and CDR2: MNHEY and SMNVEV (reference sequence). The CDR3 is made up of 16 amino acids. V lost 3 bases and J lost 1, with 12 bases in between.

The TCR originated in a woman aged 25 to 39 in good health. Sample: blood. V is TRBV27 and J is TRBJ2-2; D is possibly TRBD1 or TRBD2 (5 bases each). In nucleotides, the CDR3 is TGTGCCAGCAGTTTGACGGGACCCCAGAACACCGGGGAGCTGTTTTTT. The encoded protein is CASSLTGPQNTGELFF.